A single sample gave rise to the 3 T cell receptor beta chains below, sequenced in a study of persistence of HIV-infected CD4 T cells (TCRdb year 2020). The immunoSEQ hsTCRB assay version 4, run in survey mode, was used to sequence TCRbeta repertoires from genomic DNA. TCRdb limited this immuneACCESS table to in-frame rearrangements with V and J called. A share of clones is missing; checked studies link under half to unresolved V genes, and the rest is unexplained. The sample table shows tens of thousands of clones, and roughly 77% are seen once. Clones ranked in the top ten supply 1.5% to 2% of the sample. Their recognized antigens are unknown. The treatment or condition label of this sample denotes: suppressive antiretroviral therapy. A pool of overlapping 15-mer peptides from HIV-1 Gag, at 1 ug per peptide per mL, was used to stimulate the cells. Memory CD4+ T cells that did not respond, being CD40L-negative, CD69-negative and CD45RO-high, were sorted as memory populations depleted of antigen-responding cells.

Source: CD4+ T cells sorted from PBMCs after approximately 19-hour stimulation, taken from a patient who received antiretroviral therapy. Per the publication, the cell subset or site label means: CD40L-CD69- CD45RO-high memory CD4 T cells not responding to Gag peptides. The receptors shown here come from an adult man with HIV who was CMV-seropositive.

The chain combines TRBV6-5 with TRBJ1-5; D is perhaps TRBD1 (5 bases). The CDR3 is 13 amino acids. V lost 5 bases to trimming and J lost 5 bases, with 10 bases between them. CDR1 is MNHEY and CDR2 is SVGAGI in the germline V gene. The CDR3 sequence is CASSTPGYQPQHF. For the CDR3, the DNA is TGTGCCAGCAGTACGCCAGGGTATCAGCCCCAGCATTTT.

This clone was observed a few times. The chain carries TRBV7-6 and TRBJ1-5; D ambiguous. The germline gives CDR1 SGHVS, CDR2 FNYEAQ. V lost 11 bases and J 3 bases, leaving 8 bases between the germline ends. This CDR3 region has 11 residues. CDR3 bases: TGTGCCCCGGGGATCAATCAGCCCCAGCATTTT. The encoded protein is CAPGINQPQHF. The whole variable domain, filled in from reference TRBV7-6 and TRBJ1-5, reads GAGVSQSPRYKVTKRGQDVALRCDPISGHVSLYWYRQALGQGPEFLTYFNYEAQQDKSGLPNDRFSAERPEGSISTLTIQRTEQRDSAMYRCAPGINQPQHFGDGTRLSIL.

This clone was picked up a small number of times. The genes are TRBV4-1 and TRBJ1-1; 9 nucleotides align to TRBD1. CDR3 length: 17 residues. Looked up from germline, CDR1 is MGHRA and CDR2 is YSYEKL. With V trimmed by 4 bases and J by 1 base, 10 bases remained unmatched. The CDR3 DNA reads as TGCGCCAGCAGCCTCTCTACCGGGACAGGGCGGAACACTGAAGCTTTCTTT. This encodes CASSLSTGTGRNTEAFF.